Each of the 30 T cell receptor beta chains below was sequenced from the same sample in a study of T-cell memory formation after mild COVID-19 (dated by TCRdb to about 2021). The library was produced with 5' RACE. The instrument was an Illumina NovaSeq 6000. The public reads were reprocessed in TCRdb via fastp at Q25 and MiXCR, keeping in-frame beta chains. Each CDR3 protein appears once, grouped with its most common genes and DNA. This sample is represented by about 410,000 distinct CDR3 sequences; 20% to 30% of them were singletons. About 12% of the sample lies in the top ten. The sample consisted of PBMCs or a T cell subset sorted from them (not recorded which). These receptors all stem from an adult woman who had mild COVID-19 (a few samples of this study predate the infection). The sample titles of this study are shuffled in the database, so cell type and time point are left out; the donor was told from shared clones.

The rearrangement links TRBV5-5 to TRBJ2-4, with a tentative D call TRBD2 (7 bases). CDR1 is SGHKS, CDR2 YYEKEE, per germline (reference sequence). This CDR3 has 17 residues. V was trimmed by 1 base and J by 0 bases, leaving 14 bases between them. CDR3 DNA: TGTGCCAGCAGCTTGAGGGGGGGCGGACTAGCCAAAAACATTCAGTACTTC. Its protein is CASSLRGGGLAKNIQYF.

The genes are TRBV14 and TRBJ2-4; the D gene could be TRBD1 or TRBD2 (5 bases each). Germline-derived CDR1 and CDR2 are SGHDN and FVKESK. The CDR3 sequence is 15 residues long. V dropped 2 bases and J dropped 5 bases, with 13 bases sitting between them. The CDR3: CASSQTGPLQNIQYF. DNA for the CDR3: TGTGCCAGCAGCCAAACGGGACCCCTTCAAAACATTCAGTACTTC.

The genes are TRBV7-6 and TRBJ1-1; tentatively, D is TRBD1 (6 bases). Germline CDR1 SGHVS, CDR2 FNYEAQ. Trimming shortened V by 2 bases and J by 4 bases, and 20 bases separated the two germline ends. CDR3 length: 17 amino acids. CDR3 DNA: TGTGCCAGCAGCTTATCTATTGGGGTGGGGGCTGGCACTGAAGCTTTCTTT. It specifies CASSLSIGVGAGTEAFF.

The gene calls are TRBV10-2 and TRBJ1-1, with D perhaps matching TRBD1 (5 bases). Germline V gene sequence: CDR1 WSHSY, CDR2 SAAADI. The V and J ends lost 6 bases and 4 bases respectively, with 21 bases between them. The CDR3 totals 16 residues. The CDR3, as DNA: TGCGCCAGCAGGGAAGCCGGGGGGTACAGATCCACTGAAGCTTTCTTT. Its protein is CASREAGGYRSTEAFF.

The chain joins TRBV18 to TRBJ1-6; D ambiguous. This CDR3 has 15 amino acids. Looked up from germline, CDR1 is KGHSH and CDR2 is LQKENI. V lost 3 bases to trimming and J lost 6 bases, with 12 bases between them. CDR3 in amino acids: CASSPPTGPNSPLHF. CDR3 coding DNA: TGTGCCAGCTCACCTCCGACCGGGCCTAATTCACCCCTCCACTTT.

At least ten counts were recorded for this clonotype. As DNA, the CDR3 is TGTGCCAGCAGCCCCCAACCGGGACTAGCGGGAGATCACTACGAGCAGTACTTC. Translating gives CASSPQPGLAGDHYEQYF. J is TRBJ2-7 and V is TRBV7-9, with 14 bases aligning to TRBD2. The CDR3 loop spans 18 amino acids. Germline assignment: CDR1 SEHNR and CDR2 FQNEAQ (reference sequence). The J segment lost 3 bases and the V segment lost 5 bases, leaving 12 bases of the junction unmatched.

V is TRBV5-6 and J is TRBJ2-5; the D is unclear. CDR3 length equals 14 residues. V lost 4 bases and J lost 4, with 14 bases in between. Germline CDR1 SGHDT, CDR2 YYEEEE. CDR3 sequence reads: CASSPTSGLETQYF. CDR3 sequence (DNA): TGTGCCAGCAGCCCGACCTCGGGTCTAGAGACCCAGTACTTC.

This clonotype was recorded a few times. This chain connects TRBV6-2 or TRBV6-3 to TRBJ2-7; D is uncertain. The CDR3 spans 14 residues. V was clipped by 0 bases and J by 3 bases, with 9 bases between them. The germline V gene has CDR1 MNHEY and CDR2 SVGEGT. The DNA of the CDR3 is TGTGCCAGCAGTTACTCAGGCGGTATCTACGAGCAGTACTTC. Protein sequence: CASSYSGGIYEQYF.

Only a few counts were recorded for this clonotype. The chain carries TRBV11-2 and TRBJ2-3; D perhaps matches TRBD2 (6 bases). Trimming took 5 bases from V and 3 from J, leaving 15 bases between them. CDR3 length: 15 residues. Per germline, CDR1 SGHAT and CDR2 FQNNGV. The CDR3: CASSPRGTGTDTQYF. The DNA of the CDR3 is TGTGCCAGCAGCCCTCGGGGGACGGGGACAGATACGCAGTATTTT.

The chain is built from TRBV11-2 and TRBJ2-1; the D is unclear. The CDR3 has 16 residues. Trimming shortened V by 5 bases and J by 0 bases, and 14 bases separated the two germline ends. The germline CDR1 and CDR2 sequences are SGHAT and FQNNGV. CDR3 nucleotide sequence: TGTGCCAGCAGCCCTCGAAGGCAACACTCCTACAATGAGCAGTTCTTC. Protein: CASSPRRQHSYNEQFF.

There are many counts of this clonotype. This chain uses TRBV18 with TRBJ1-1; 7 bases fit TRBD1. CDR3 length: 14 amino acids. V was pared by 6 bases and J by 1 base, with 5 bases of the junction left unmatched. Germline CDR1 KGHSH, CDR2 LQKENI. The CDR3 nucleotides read TGTGCCAGCTCTAGGGACAGAAAGAACACTGAAGCTTTCTTT. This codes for CASSRDRKNTEAFF. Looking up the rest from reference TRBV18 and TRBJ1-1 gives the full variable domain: NAGVMQNPRHLVRRRGQEARLRCSPMKGHSHVYWYRQLPEEGLKFMVYLQKENIIDESGMPKERFSAEFPKEGPSILRIQQVVRGDSAAYFCASSRDRKNTEAFFGQGTRLTVV.

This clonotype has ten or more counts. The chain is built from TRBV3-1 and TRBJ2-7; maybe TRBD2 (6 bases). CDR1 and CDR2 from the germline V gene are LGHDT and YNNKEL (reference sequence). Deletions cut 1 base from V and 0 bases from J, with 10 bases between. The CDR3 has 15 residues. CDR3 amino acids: CASSQAAGSSYEQYF. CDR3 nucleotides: TGTGCCAGCAGCCAAGCGGCGGGGAGCTCCTACGAGCAGTACTTC.

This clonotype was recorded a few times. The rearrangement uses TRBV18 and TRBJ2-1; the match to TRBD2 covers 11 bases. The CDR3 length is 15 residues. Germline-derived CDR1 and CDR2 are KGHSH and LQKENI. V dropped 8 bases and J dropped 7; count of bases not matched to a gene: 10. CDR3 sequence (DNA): TGTGCCAGCCACACAGCTAGCGGGGGGAAAAATGAGCAGTTCTTC. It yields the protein CASHTASGGKNEQFF. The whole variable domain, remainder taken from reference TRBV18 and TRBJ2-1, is NAGVMQNPRHLVRRRGQEARLRCSPMKGHSHVYWYRQLPEEGLKFMVYLQKENIIDESGMPKERFSAEFPKEGPSILRIQQVVRGDSAAYFCASHTASGGKNEQFFGPGTRLTVL.

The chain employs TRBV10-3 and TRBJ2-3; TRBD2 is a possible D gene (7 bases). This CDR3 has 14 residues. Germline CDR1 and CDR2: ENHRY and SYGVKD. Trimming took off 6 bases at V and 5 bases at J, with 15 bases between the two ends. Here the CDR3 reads CAIRRGPAGDTQYF. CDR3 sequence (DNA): TGTGCCATCAGGCGGGGGCCTGCCGGAGATACGCAGTATTTT.

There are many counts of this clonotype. Written as DNA, the CDR3 is TGTGCCAGCAGTTGGGGGGCCTCCTACAATGAGCAGTTCTTC. Translating gives CASSWGASYNEQFF. This chain joins TRBV12-3 or TRBV12-4 and TRBJ2-1; D assignment may be TRBD1 or TRBD2 (6 bases each). V was clipped by 4 bases and J by 0 bases, with 7 bases between them. The CDR3 is made up of 14 amino acids.

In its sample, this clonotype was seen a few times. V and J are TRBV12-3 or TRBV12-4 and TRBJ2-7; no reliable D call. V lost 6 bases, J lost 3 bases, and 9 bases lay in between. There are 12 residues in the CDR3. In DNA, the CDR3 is TGTGCCAGCAGCACAGATGGCTACGAGCAGTACTTC. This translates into CASSTDGYEQYF.

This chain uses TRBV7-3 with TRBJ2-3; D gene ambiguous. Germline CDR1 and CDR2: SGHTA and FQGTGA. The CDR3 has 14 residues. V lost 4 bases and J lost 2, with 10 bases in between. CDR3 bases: TGTGCCAGCAGCTCATCGGTTCCCACAGATACGCAGTATTTT. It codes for CASSSSVPTDTQYF.

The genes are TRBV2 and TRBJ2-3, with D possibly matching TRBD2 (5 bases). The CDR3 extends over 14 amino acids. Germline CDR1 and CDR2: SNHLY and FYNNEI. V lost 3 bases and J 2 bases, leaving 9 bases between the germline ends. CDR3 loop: CASSESGFTDTQYF. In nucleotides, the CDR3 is TGTGCCAGCAGTGAGAGCGGCTTCACAGATACGCAGTATTTT. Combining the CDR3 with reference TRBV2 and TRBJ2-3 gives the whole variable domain EPEVTQTPSHQVTQMGQEVILRCVPISNHLYFYWYRQILGQKVEFLVSFYNNEISEKSEIFDDQFSVERPDGSNFTLKIRSTKLEDSAMYFCASSESGFTDTQYFGPGTRLTVL.

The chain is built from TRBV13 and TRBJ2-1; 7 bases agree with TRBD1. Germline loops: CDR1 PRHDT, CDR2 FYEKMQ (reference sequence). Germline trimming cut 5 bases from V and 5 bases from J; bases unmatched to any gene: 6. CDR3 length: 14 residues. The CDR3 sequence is CASSPSGTDNEQFF. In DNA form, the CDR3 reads TGTGCCAGCAGCCCCTCCGGGACAGACAATGAGCAGTTCTTC.

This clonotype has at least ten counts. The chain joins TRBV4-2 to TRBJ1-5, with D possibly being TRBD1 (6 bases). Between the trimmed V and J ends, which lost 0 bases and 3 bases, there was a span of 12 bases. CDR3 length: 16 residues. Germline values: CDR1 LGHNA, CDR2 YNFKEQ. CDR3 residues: CASSQEGGRTNQPQHF. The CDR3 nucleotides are TGTGCCAGCAGCCAAGAGGGGGGCAGGACCAATCAGCCCCAGCATTTT.

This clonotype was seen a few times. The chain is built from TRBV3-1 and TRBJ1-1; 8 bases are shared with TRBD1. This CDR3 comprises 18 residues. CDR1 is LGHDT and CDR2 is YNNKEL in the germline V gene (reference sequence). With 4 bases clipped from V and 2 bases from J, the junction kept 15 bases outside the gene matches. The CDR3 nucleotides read TGTGCCAGCAGCCTGTTAGCGGCAGGGGGCTGGGAAAACACTGAAGCTTTCTTT. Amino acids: CASSLLAAGGWENTEAFF. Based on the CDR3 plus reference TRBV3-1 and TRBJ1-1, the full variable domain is DTAVSQTPKYLVTQMGNDKSIKCEQNLGHDTMYWYKQDSKKFLKIMFSYNNKELIINETVPNRFSPKSPDKAHLNLHINSLELGDSAVYFCASSLLAAGGWENTEAFFGQGTRLTVV.

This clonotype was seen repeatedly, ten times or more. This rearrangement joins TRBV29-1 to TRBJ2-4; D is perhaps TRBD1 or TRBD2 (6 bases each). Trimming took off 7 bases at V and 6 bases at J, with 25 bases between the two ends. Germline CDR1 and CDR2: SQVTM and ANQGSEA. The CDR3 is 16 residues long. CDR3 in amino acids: CSAARTDSRGRNIQYF. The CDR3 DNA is TGCAGCGCCGCCCGAACCGACAGCCGGGGGCGAAACATTCAGTACTTC.

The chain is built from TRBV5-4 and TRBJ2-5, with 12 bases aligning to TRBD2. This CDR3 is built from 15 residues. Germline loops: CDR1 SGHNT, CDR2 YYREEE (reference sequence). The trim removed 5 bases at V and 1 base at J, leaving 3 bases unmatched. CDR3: CASRLAGGSQETQYF. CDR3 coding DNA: TGTGCCAGCAGACTAGCGGGGGGTTCCCAAGAGACCCAGTACTTC.

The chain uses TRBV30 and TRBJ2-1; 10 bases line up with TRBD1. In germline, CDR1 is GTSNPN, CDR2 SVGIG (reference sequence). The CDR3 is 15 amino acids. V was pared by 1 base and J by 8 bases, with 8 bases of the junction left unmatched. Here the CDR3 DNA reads TGTGCCTGGAGTGGGACAGGGGGTCCTAACGATGAGCAGTTCTTC. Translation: CAWSGTGGPNDEQFF.

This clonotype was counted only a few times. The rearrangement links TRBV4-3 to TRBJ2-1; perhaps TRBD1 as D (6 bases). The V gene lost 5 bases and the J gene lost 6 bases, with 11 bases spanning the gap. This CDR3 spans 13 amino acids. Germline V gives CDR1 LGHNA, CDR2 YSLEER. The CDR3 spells CASSFRGVNEQFF. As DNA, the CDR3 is TGCGCCAGCAGCTTCAGGGGCGTCAATGAGCAGTTCTTC.

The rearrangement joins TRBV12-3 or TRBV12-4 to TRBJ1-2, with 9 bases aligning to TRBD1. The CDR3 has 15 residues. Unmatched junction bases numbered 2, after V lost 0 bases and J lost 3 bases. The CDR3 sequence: CASSLAGTGYYGYTF. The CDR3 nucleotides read TGTGCCAGCAGTTTAGCTGGGACAGGGTACTATGGCTACACCTTC.

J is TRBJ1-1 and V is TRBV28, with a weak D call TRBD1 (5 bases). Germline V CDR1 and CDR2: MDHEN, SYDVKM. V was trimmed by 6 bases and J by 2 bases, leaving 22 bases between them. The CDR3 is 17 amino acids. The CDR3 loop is CASSLNWVAGGNTEAFF. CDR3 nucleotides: TGTGCCAGCAGCCTTAACTGGGTCGCGGGGGGTAACACTGAAGCTTTCTTT.

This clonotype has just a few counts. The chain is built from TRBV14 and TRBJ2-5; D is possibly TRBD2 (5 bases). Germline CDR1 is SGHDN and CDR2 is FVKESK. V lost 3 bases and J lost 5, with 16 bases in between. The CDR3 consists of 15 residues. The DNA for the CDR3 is TGTGCCAGCAGCCAGGCTCGGTTTGGGAGCGAGACCCAGTACTTC. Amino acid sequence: CASSQARFGSETQYF.

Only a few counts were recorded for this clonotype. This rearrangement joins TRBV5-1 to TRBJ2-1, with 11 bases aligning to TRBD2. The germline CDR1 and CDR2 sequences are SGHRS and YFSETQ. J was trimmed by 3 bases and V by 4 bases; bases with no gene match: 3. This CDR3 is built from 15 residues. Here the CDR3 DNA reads TGCGCCAGCAGCAGGGGACTAGCGGACTACAATGAGCAGTTCTTC. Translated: CASSRGLADYNEQFF.

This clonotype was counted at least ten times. CDR3 sequence reads: CASSLSGTGVSYTF. The CDR3 bases are TGCGCCAGCAGCTTGTCCGGGACAGGGGTTAGCTACACCTTC. The J gene is TRBJ1-2, the V gene TRBV5-1; 10 nucleotides line up with TRBD1. The CDR3 runs to 14 residues. J was trimmed by 9 bases and V by 1 base; bases with no gene match: 6. Germline-derived CDR1 and CDR2 are SGHRS and YFSETQ. Supplemented by reference TRBV5-1 and TRBJ1-2, the full variable domain reads KAGVTQTPRYLIKTRGQQVTLSCSPISGHRSVSWYQQTPGQGLQFLFEYFSETQRNKGNFPGRFSGRQFSNSRSEMNVSTLELGDSALYLCASSLSGTGVSYTFGSGTRLTVV.